The 21 T cell receptor beta chains in this list originate from one sample, sequenced in a study of CD8 T cells in Susac syndrome. Reverse transcription of about 0.45 to 1 ug RNA was carried out with random hexamers. A single record per CDR3 protein comes from TCRdb applying MiXCR to the immunoSEQ multiplex PCR reads. This table has about 300,000 distinct CDR3 sequences, around 85% appearing once. The sequencing sample was made of CD8+ T cells from PBMCs. These receptor sequences come from a human donor with multiple sclerosis.

This clonotype was detected only a few times. J is TRBJ2-7 and V is TRBV6-1, with D possibly matching TRBD2 (5 bases). Germline CDR1 is MNHNS and CDR2 is SASEGT. CDR3 size: 13 residues. Trimming stripped 5 bases from V and 4 bases from J, with 12 bases between. DNA for the CDR3: TGTGCCAGCAGTTTAGCGAATGCTTACGAGCAGTACTTC. Residues: CASSLANAYEQYF.

The V and J genes are TRBV28 and TRBJ2-3; a possible D gene is TRBD2 (6 bases). The CDR3 runs to 21 residues. V dropped 1 base and J dropped 6 bases, with 32 bases sitting between them. Germline values: CDR1 MDHEN, CDR2 SYDVKM. The CDR3 region has the DNA TGTGCCAGCAGTTTATATCCGTCAGGACAAAGGGAGGACGTCGGGGACGATACGCAGTATTTT. It codes for CASSLYPSGQREDVGDDTQYF.

The CDR3 sequence: CSVETTHYEQYF. For the CDR3, the DNA is TGCAGCGTTGAGACTACCCACTACGAGCAGTACTTC. This sequence joins TRBV29-1 and TRBJ2-7, with D perhaps matching TRBD2 (5 bases). Germline CDR1 reads SQVTM; CDR2 reads ANQGSEA. V lost 3 bases and J lost 3, with 9 bases in between. This CDR3 region has 12 residues.

The chain uses TRBV19 and TRBJ1-1; 7 bases fit TRBD1. The V gene's germline CDR1 is LNHDA and CDR2 SQIVND (reference sequence). The CDR3 is made up of 13 amino acids. The junction had 4 bases not matched to a gene; V was cut back by 6 bases and J by 3 bases. The CDR3 loop is CASSYRGHTEAFF. The CDR3, as DNA: TGTGCCAGTAGCTACAGGGGACACACTGAAGCTTTCTTT.

V is TRBV4-3 and J is TRBJ2-2, with 11 bases that match TRBD1. CDR3 size: 17 residues. J lost 1 base, V lost 4 bases, and 5 bases had no gene match. CDR1 is LGHNA and CDR2 is YSLEER in the germline V gene. DNA of the CDR3: TGCGCCAGCAGCCTCAGGACAGGGGGCATGAACACCGGGGAGCTGTTTTTT. Its translation: CASSLRTGGMNTGELFF.

This rearrangement joins TRBV24-1 to TRBJ2-7; D is ambiguous. V lost 11 bases and J 1 base, leaving 17 bases between the germline ends. Germline loops: CDR1 KGHDR, CDR2 SFDVKD. The CDR3 is made up of 14 amino acids. Here the CDR3 DNA reads TGTGCCAGCGGAGCGCCGGTCGTATCCTACGAGCAGTACTTC. This translates into CASGAPVVSYEQYF.

The V and J genes are TRBV28 and TRBJ2-7, with D hard to call. The ends were cut back, 6 bases at V and 0 bases at J, with 9 bases in the middle. Germline V gene sequence: CDR1 MDHEN, CDR2 SYDVKM. The CDR3 runs to 13 residues. This CDR3 reads CASRRPLSYEQYF. DNA of the CDR3: TGTGCCAGCAGGAGACCGCTCTCCTACGAGCAGTACTTC.

The CDR3 sequence: CASSIDEFAYNEQFF. The CDR3 DNA follows: TGTGCCAGTAGTATAGATGAGTTCGCCTACAATGAGCAGTTCTTC. The chain carries TRBV19 and TRBJ2-1; D is undetermined. V was clipped by 0 bases and J by 2 bases, with 8 bases between them. CDR3 length: 15 amino acids. The germline gives CDR1 LNHDA, CDR2 SQIVND (reference sequence).

The chain combines TRBV5-6 with TRBJ1-1; D remains unclear. CDR3 length: 12 residues. Germline CDR1 is SGHDT and CDR2 is YYEEEE. V gave up 2 bases and J gave up 5 bases, with 7 bases separating them. CDR3: CASSFGVTEAFF. CDR3 in DNA: TGTGCCAGCAGCTTCGGCGTGACTGAAGCTTTCTTT. The whole variable domain, remainder taken from reference TRBV5-6 and TRBJ1-1, is DAGVTQSPTHLIKTRGQQVTLRCSPKSGHDTVSWYQQALGQGPQFIFQYYEEEERQRGNFPDRFSGHQFPNYSSELNVNALLLGDSALYLCASSFGVTEAFFGQGTRLTVV.

The gene calls are TRBV18 and TRBJ2-7; D call uncertain. CDR3 length equals 14 residues. Trimming cost V 2 bases and J 3 bases, with 11 bases left between them. Germline V CDR1 and CDR2: KGHSH, LQKENI. The CDR3 DNA follows: TGTGCCAGCTCACCAAGTCTGACGGTCTACGAGCAGTACTTC. This encodes CASSPSLTVYEQYF.

The chain links TRBV30 to TRBJ1-4, with D maybe TRBD1 (6 bases). The CDR3 sequence is 13 residues long. V lost 5 bases and J 4 bases, leaving 11 bases between the germline ends. Germline lookup yields CDR1 GTSNPN and CDR2 SVGIG (reference sequence). CDR3 protein: CAWATGLNEKLFF. CDR3 in DNA: TGTGCCTGGGCAACAGGGCTTAATGAAAAACTGTTTTTT.

The CDR3 DNA reads TGTGCCAGCGCAATCGGCTCTGGGGCCAACGTCCTGACTTTC. Protein: CASAIGSGANVLTF. The chain uses TRBV6-2 or TRBV6-3 and TRBJ2-6, with D hard to call. This CDR3 comprises 14 residues. The V gene's germline CDR1 is MNHEY and CDR2 SVGEGT. With 8 bases removed from V and 0 bases from J, the gap between germline ends came to 8 bases.

The chain is built from TRBV25-1 and TRBJ1-1, with D unresolved. Trimming took off 3 bases at V and 0 bases at J, with 11 bases between the two ends. This CDR3 comprises 15 residues. CDR1 and CDR2 from the germline V gene are MGHDK and SYGVNS. In DNA, the CDR3 is TGTGCCAGCAGTGATCCAGGAGGTATGAACACTGAAGCTTTCTTT. Translation gives CASSDPGGMNTEAFF.

The V call is TRBV7-9, the J call TRBJ2-3; TRBD2 matches 9 bases. V gave up 3 bases and J gave up 6 bases; unmatched junction bases: 16. CDR1 and CDR2 (germline): SEHNR, FQNEAQ (reference sequence). The CDR3 is made up of 18 amino acids. The CDR3 loop reads CASSFPLEGLAGPDTQYF. The CDR3 DNA reads as TGTGCCAGCAGCTTCCCATTGGAAGGGCTAGCGGGACCCGATACGCAGTATTTT.

V and J are TRBV5-1 and TRBJ2-7, with D perhaps TRBD1 (7 bases). Trimming shortened V by 4 bases and J by 5 bases, and 19 bases separated the two germline ends. The CDR3 contains 15 residues. Germline assignment: CDR1 SGHRS and CDR2 YFSETQ. The CDR3 DNA reads as TGCGCCAGCAGCGCGGGACAGAAGTTATTCAACGAGCAGTACTTC. Amino acids: CASSAGQKLFNEQYF. The full variable domain, completed using reference TRBV5-1 and TRBJ2-7, is KAGVTQTPRYLIKTRGQQVTLSCSPISGHRSVSWYQQTPGQGLQFLFEYFSETQRNKGNFPGRFSGRQFSNSRSEMNVSTLELGDSALYLCASSAGQKLFNEQYFGPGTRLTVT.

The chain carries TRBV9 and TRBJ1-1, with D possibly matching TRBD1 (6 bases). The CDR3 is made up of 15 amino acids. The V gene lost 6 bases and the J gene lost 2 bases, with 17 bases spanning the gap. In germline, CDR1 is SGDLS, CDR2 YYNGEE. CDR3: CASTQGQGINTEAFF. DNA of the CDR3: TGTGCCAGCACTCAGGGGCAGGGGATCAACACTGAAGCTTTCTTT. The variable domain in full, completed from reference TRBV9 and TRBJ1-1, reads DSGVTQTPKHLITATGQRVTLRCSPRSGDLSVYWYQQSLDQGLQFLIQYYNGEERAKGNILERFSAQQFPDLHSELNLSSLELGDSALYFCASTQGQGINTEAFFGQGTRLTVV.

The rearrangement joins TRBV6-2 or TRBV6-3 to TRBJ2-7; TRBD1 matches at 7 bases. CDR3 length: 15 residues. J was trimmed by 5 bases and V by 6 bases; bases with no gene match: 13. CDR1 MNHEY and CDR2 SVGEGT come from the germline V gene. CDR3 DNA sequence: TGTGCCAGCAGACGAGGGACAGCCCTTCTCCACGAGCAGTACTTC. Encoded protein: CASRRGTALLHEQYF.

The chain combines TRBV24-1 with TRBJ2-1, with D maybe TRBD1 (5 bases). Germline V gene sequence: CDR1 KGHDR, CDR2 SFDVKD. The germline V and J ends were trimmed by 4 bases and 1 base, with 25 bases remaining between them. The CDR3 has 20 residues. The CDR3 nucleotides are TGTGCCACCAGTGACCCCGTTAGTACGAGGCCAGGGCATTCCTACAATGAGCAGTTCTTC. This codes for CATSDPVSTRPGHSYNEQFF.

The rearrangement links TRBV11-2 to TRBJ2-1; 8 bases match TRBD2. Germline CDR1 SGHAT, CDR2 FQNNGV. This CDR3 is 15 amino acids long. Trimming at V came to 1 base and at J to 8 bases, leaving 7 bases not matched to a gene. CDR3 sequence reads: CASSLGLAGTDEQFF. For the CDR3, the DNA is TGTGCCAGCAGCTTAGGGCTAGCGGGTACCGATGAGCAGTTCTTC.

This clonotype has only a few counts. CDR3 bases: TGTGCCTGGAGCAGCGGGAGGTCCTACGAGCAGTACTTC. Protein sequence: CAWSSGRSYEQYF. This chain connects TRBV30 to TRBJ2-7; 9 bases match TRBD2. Trimming at V came to 3 bases and at J to 1 base, leaving 1 base not matched to a gene. Germline CDR1 and CDR2: GTSNPN and SVGIG (reference sequence). There are 13 residues in the CDR3.

The J gene is TRBJ2-1, the V gene TRBV3-1, with D unresolved. Germline lookup yields CDR1 LGHDT and CDR2 YNNKEL (reference sequence). Trimming left V 0 bases short and J 8 bases short, with 14 bases between. CDR3 length: 15 amino acids. In nucleotides, the CDR3 is TGTGCCAGCAGCCAAGACGAGCTACGTGTCGATGAGCAGTTCTTC. Its translation: CASSQDELRVDEQFF.